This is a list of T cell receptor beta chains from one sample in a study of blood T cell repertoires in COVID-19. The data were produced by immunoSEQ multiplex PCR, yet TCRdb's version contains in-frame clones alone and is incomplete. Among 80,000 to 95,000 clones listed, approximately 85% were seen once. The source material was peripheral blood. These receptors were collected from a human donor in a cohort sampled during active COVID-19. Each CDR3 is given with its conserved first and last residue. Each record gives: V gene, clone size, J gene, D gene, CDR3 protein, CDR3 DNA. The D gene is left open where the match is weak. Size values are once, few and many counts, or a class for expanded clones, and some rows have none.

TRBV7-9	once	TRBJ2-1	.	CASSLVVGGLPEQFF	TGTGCCAGCAGCTTAGTTGTGGGAGGTCTTCCTGAGCAGTTCTTC
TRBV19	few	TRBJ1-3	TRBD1	CASRQGDVTIYF	TGTGCCAGTAGGCAGGGGGATGTCACCATATATTTT
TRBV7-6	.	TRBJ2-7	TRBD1	CASSLEDTGGLEQYF	TGTGCCAGCAGCTTAGAGGACACAGGGGGGCTCGAGCAGTACTTC
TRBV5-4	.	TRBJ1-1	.	CASSNPRVVGTEAFF	TGTGCCAGCAGCAACCCCCGAGTGGTCGGTACTGAAGCTTTCTTT
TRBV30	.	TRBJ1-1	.	CASRLNLNTEAFF	TGTGCCTCCAGGCTGAACCTGAACACTGAAGCTTTCTTT
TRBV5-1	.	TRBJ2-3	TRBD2	CASSLGTSGGTDTQYF	TGCGCCAGCAGCTTGGGGACTAGCGGGGGGACAGATACGCAGTATTTT
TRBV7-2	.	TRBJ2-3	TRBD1	CASRPPGQGADTQYF	TGTGCCAGCAGACCGCCGGGACAGGGGGCGGATACGCAGTATTTT
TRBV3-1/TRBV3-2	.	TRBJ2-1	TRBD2	CASSQGAGDEQFF	TGTGCCAGCAGCCAAGGAGCGGGGGATGAGCAGTTCTTC
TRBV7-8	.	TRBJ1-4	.	CASSLVGRGGEKLFF	TGTGCCAGCAGCTTAGTAGGCCGCGGGGGTGAAAAACTGTTTTTT
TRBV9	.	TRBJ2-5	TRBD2	CASSAGLALETQYF	TGTGCCAGCAGCGCGGGACTAGCGTTAGAGACCCAGTACTTC
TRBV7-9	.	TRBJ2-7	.	CASSLALPVEQYF	TGTGCCAGCAGCTTAGCCCTCCCAGTCGAGCAGTACTTC
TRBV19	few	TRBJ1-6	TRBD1	CASSIDLRGPTGINFNSPLHF	TGTGCCAGTAGTATAGATCTCAGGGGACCGACAGGGATAAACTTCAATTCACCCCTCCACTTT
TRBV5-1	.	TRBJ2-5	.	CASSQGGAGQETQYF	TGCGCCAGCAGCCAGGGCGGGGCTGGCCAAGAGACCCAGTACTTC
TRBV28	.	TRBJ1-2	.	CASSPGGYGYTF	TGTGCCAGCAGCCCCGGGGGCTATGGCTACACCTTC
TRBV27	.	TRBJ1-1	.	CASSLGGAAEAFF	TGTGCCAGCAGCCTGGGGGGGGCCGCTGAAGCTTTCTTT
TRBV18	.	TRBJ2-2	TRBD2	CASRSSGRNTGELFF	TGTGCCAGTCGTTCTAGCGGGAGGAACACCGGGGAGCTGTTTTTT
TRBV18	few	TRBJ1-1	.	CASSPDPDTGEAFF	TGTGCCAGCTCCCCAGATCCGGACACCGGTGAAGCTTTCTTT
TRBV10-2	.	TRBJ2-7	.	CASLEGREQYF	TGCGCCAGCCTTGAGGGCCGGGAGCAGTACTTC
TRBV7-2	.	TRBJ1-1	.	CASSLSDRLLNTEAFF	TGTGCCAGCAGCCTAAGCGACAGGCTTTTGAACACTGAAGCTTTCTTT
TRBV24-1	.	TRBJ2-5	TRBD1	CATSEWGRGREETQYF	TGTGCCACCAGTGAGTGGGGCAGGGGGCGTGAGGAGACCCAGTACTTC
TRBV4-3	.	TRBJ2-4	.	CASSQEALGARAKNIQYF	TGCGCCAGCAGCCAAGAGGCCTTGGGGGCGCGGGCCAAAAACATTCAGTACTTC
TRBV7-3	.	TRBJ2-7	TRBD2	CASSVTSGRAYEQYF	TGTGCCAGCAGCGTGACTAGCGGGAGGGCCTACGAGCAGTACTTC
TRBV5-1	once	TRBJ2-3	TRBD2	CASSLRAGGPDTQYF	TGCGCCAGCAGCTTGAGAGCGGGAGGCCCGGATACGCAGTATTTT
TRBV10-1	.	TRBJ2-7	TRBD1	CARPGQALREQYF	TGCGCCAGGCCGGGACAGGCATTAAGGGAGCAGTACTTC
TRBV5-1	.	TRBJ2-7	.	CASSISSREQYF	TGCGCCAGCAGCATTAGTAGTCGCGAGCAGTACTTC
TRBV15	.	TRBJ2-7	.	CATSRDKGRGYEQYF	TGTGCCACCAGCAGAGATAAGGGCAGGGGCTACGAGCAGTACTTC
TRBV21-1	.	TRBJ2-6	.	CASTPAELSGANVLTF	TGTGCCAGCACCCCGGCGGAACTCTCTGGGGCCAACGTCCTGACTTTC
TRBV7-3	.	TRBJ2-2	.	CASSRVTSRTGELFF	TGTGCCAGCAGCCGCGTCACTAGTCGGACCGGGGAGCTGTTTTTT
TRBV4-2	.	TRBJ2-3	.	CASSQWEGVSTDTQYF	TGTGCCAGCAGCCAATGGGAGGGGGTAAGCACAGATACGCAGTATTTT
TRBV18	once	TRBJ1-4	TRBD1	CASSRPGQGPGDRGPNEKLFF	TGTGCCAGCTCGCGACCGGGACAGGGTCCCGGGGACAGGGGGCCGAATGAAAAACTGTTTTTT
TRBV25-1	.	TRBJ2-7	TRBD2	CASRDSGTSGYEQYF	TGTGCCAGCAGGGACTCCGGGACTAGCGGCTACGAGCAGTACTTC
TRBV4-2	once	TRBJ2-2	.	CASSQGGANTGELFF	TGTGCCAGCAGCCAAGGGGGCGCGAACACCGGGGAGCTGTTTTTT
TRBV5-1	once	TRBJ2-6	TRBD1	CASSWGQGQGLSGANVLTF	TGCGCCAGCAGCTGGGGGCAAGGACAGGGATTATCTGGGGCCAACGTCCTGACTTTC
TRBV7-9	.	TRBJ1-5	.	CASSLAGQPQHF	TGTGCCAGCAGCTTAGCGGGCCAGCCCCAGCATTTT
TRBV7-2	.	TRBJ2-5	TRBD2	CASSPGLATQTQYF	TGTGCCAGCAGCCCGGGACTAGCAACGCAGACCCAGTACTTC
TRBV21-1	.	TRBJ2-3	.	CASSPPRDTQYF	TGTGCCAGCAGCCCCCCTCGAGATACGCAGTATTTT
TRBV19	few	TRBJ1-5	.	CASNWHNQPQHF	TGTGCCAGTAATTGGCACAATCAGCCCCAGCATTTT
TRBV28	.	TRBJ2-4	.	CASSLGRGKNIQYF	TGTGCCAGCAGTTTGGGCAGGGGCAAAAACATTCAGTACTTC
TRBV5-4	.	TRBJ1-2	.	CASSLKAQNYGYTF	TGTGCCAGCAGCTTAAAAGCCCAAAACTATGGCTACACCTTC
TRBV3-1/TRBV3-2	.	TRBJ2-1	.	CASSDIGDRPYNEQFF	TGTGCCAGCAGCGATATAGGAGACCGTCCCTACAATGAGCAGTTCTTC
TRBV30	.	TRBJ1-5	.	CAWRGHLNQPQHF	TGTGCCTGGAGGGGACACCTCAATCAGCCCCAGCATTTT
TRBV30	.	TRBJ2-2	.	CAWSRDINTGELFF	TGTGCCTGGAGTAGGGACATCAACACCGGGGAGCTGTTTTTT
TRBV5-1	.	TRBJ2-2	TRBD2	CASSQSGDTGELFF	TGCGCCAGCAGCCAAAGCGGGGACACCGGGGAGCTGTTTTTT
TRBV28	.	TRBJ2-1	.	CASSLASSGEQFF	TGTGCCAGCAGTTTAGCTAGCTCGGGTGAGCAGTTCTTC
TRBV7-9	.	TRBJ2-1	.	CASSLVAEQFF	TGTGCCAGCAGCTTAGTGGCTGAGCAGTTCTTC